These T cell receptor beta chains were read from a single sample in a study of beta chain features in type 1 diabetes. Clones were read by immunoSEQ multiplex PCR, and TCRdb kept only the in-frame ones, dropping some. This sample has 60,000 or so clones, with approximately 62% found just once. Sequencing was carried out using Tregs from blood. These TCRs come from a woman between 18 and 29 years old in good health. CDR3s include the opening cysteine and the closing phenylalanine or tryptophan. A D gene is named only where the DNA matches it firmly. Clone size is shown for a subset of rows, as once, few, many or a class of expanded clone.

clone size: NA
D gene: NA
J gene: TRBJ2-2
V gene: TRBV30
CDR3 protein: CAWRGGVANTGELFF
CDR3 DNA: TGTGCCTGGAGAGGGGGAGTGGCGAACACCGGGGAGCTGTTTTTT

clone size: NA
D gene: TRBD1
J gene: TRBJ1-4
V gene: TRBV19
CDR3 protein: CASSPRTGTAEKLFF
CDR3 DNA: TGTGCCAGTAGTCCCCGGACAGGGACGGCGGAAAAACTGTTTTTT

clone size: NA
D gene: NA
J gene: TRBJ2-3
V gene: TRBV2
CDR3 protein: CASKGVIRDTDTQYF
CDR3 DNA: TGTGCCAGCAAAGGAGTAATCAGGGACACAGATACGCAGTATTTT

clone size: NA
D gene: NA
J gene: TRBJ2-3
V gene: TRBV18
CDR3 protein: CASSPPAGETDTQYF
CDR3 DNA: TGTGCCAGCTCACCCCCTGCAGGGGAGACAGATACGCAGTATTTT

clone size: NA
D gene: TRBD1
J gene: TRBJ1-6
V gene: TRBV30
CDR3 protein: CAWSGTGYSPLHF
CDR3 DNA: TGTGCCTGGTCCGGGACAGGGTATTCACCCCTCCACTTT

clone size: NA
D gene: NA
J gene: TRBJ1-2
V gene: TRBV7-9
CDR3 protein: CASSPITGPTGYTF
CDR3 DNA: TGTGCCAGCAGCCCGATTACAGGGCCCACTGGCTACACCTTC

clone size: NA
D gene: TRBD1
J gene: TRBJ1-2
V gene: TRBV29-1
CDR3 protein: CSVYYRGLEGYTF
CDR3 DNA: TGCAGCGTTTATTACAGGGGGCTCGAAGGCTACACCTTC

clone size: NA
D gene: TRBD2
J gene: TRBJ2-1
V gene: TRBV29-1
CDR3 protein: CSVPGLPGTAWNEQFF
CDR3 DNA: TGCAGCGTTCCGGGACTACCGGGAACGGCGTGGAATGAGCAGTTCTTC

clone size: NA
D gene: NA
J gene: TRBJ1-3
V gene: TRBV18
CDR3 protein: CASSPNSPSSGNTIYF
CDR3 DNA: TGTGCCAGCTCACCCAACAGTCCAAGCTCTGGAAACACCATATATTTT

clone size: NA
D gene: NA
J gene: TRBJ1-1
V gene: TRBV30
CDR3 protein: CAWAGRRNLPTEAFF
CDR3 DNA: TGTGCCTGGGCAGGGAGGCGTAATCTTCCCACTGAAGCTTTCTTT

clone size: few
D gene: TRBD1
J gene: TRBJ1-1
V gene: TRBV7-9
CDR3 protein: CASSQGGTEAFF
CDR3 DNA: TGTGCCAGCAGCCAGGGGGGCACTGAAGCTTTCTTT

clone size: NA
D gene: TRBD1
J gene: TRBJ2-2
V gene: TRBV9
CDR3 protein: CASSVETPGQGNTGELFF
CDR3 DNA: TGTGCCAGCAGCGTAGAAACCCCGGGACAGGGGAACACCGGGGAGCTGTTTTTT

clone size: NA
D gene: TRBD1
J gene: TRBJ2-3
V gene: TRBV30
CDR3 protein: CAWSVGTGSTDTQYF
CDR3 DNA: TGTGCCTGGAGTGTGGGGACAGGTAGCACAGATACGCAGTATTTT

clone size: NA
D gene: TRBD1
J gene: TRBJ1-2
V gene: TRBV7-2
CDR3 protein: CASSLGVVGTAANYGYTF
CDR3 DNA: TGTGCCAGCAGCTTAGGGGTAGTCGGGACAGCCGCTAACTATGGCTACACCTTC

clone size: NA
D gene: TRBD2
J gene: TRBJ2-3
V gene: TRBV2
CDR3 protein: CASSGRLAGGITDTQYF
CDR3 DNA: TGTGCCAGCAGTGGGCGGCTAGCGGGGGGTATCACAGATACGCAGTATTTT

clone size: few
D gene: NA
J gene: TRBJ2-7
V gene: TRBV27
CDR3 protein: CASSFPPRAGNYEQYF
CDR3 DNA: TGTGCCAGCAGTTTCCCCCCTCGAGCGGGCAACTACGAGCAGTACTTC

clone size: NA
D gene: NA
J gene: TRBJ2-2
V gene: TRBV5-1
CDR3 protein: CASSLQGDDGGELFF
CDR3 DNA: TGCGCCAGCAGCTTGCAAGGGGATGACGGCGGGGAGCTGTTTTTT

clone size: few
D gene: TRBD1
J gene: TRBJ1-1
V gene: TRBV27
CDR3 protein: CASSSRQGAMNTEAFF
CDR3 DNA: TGTGCCAGCAGTTCACGACAGGGGGCTATGAACACTGAAGCTTTCTTT

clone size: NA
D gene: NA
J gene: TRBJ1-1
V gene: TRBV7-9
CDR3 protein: CASSLFEGFGTEAFF
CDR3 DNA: TGTGCCAGCAGCTTATTTGAGGGCTTCGGGACTGAAGCTTTCTTT

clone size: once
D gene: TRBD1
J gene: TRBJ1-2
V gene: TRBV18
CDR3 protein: CASSPGQGVGYGYTF
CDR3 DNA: TGTGCCAGCTCACCCGGACAGGGCGTGGGCTATGGCTACACCTTC

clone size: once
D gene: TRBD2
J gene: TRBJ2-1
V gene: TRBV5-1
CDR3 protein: CASSFRGGSYNEQFF
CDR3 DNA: TGCGCCAGCAGCTTTCGGGGGGGCTCCTACAATGAGCAGTTCTTC

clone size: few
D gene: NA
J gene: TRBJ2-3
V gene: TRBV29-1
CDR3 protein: CSVVTGVGDTQYF
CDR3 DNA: TGCAGCGTTGTAACGGGAGTAGGAGATACGCAGTATTTT

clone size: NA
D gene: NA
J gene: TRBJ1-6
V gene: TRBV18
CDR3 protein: CASSPRLRQDKNSPLHF
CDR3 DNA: TGTGCCAGCTCACCACGTCTTCGACAGGACAAGAATTCACCCCTCCACTTT

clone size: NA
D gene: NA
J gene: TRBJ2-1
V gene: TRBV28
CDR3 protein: CASSSSLPPGHYNEQFF
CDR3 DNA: TGTGCCAGCAGTTCTTCACTCCCACCGGGTCACTACAATGAGCAGTTCTTC

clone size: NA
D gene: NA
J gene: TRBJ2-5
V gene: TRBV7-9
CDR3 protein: CASSLAGRETQYF
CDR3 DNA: TGTGCCAGCAGCTTAGCAGGGAGGGAGACCCAGTACTTC

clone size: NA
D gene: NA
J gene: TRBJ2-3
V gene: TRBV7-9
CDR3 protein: CASSWTSTDTQYF
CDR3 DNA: TGTGCCAGCAGCTGGACTAGCACAGATACGCAGTATTTT

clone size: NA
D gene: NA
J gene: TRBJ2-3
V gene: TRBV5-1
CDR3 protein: CASSLGQEDTQYF
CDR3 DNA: TGCGCCAGCAGCTTGGGCCAAGAGGATACGCAGTATTTT

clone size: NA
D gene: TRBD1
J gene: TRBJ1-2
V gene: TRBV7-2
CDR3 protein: CASSYLPGQGNYGYTF
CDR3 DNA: TGTGCCAGCAGCTACTTACCGGGACAGGGGAACTATGGCTACACCTTC

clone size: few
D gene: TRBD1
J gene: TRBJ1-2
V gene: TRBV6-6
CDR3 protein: CASSTQGYGYTF
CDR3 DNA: TGTGCCAGCAGTACACAGGGGTATGGCTACACCTTC

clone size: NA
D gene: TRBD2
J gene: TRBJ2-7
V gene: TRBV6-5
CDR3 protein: CASSYSASGTPYEQYF
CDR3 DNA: TGTGCCAGCAGTTACTCTGCTAGCGGGACCCCCTACGAGCAGTACTTC

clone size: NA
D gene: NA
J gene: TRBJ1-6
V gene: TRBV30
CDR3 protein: CACTYSYNSPLHF
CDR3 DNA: TGTGCCTGCACCTACTCCTATAATTCACCCCTCCACTTT

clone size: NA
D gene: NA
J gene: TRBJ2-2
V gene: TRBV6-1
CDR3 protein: CASSPRGELFF
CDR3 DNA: TGTGCCAGCAGTCCGAGGGGGGAGCTGTTTTTT

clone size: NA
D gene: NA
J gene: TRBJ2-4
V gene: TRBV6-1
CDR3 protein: CASSETVLAKNIQYF
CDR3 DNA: TGTGCCAGCAGTGAGACAGTCTTAGCCAAAAACATTCAGTACTTC

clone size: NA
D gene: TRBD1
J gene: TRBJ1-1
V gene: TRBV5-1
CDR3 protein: CASSRDRGMNTEAFF
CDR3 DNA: TGCGCCAGCAGCCGGGACAGGGGAATGAACACTGAAGCCTTCTTT

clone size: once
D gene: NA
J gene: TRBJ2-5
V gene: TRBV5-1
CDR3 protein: CASSLSTSNRETQYF
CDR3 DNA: TGCGCCAGCAGCTTGTCGACTAGTAATCGGGAGACCCAGTACTTC

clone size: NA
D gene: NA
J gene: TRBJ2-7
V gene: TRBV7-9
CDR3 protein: CASSFQGGINYEQYF
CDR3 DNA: TGTGCCAGCAGCTTTCAGGGTGGGATCAACTACGAGCAGTACTTC

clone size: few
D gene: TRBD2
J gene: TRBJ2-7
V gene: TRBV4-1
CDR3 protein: CASSQDLLAGYEQYF
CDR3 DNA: TGTGCCAGCAGCCAAGATCTACTAGCGGGGTACGAGCAGTACTTC

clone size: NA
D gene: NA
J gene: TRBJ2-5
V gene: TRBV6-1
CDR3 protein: CASSERTQLKQYF
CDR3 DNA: TGTGCCAGCAGTGAACGGACTCAGCTCAAGCAGTACTTC

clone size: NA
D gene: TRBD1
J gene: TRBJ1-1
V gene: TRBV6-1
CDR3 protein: CASRTGTGGYTEAFF
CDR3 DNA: TGTGCCAGCAGGACCGGGACAGGGGGCTACACTGAAGCTTTCTTT

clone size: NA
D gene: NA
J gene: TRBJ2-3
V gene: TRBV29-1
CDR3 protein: CSVVKAGLAGDTQYF
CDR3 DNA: TGCAGCGTTGTTAAGGCGGGACTCGCGGGGGATACGCAGTATTTT

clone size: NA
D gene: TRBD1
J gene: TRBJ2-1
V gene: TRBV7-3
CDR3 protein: CASSLTDRVNEQFF
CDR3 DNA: TGTGCCAGCAGCTTAACGGACAGGGTAAATGAGCAGTTCTTC

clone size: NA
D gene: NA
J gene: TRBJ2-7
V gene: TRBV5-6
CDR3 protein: CASSFGTASYEQYF
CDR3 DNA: TGTGCCAGCAGCTTCGGGACTGCTTCCTACGAGCAGTACTTC

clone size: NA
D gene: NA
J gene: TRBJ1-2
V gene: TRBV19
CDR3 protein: CASSIRRGTGRDGYTF
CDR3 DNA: TGTGCCAGTAGTATCCGTCGCGGAACAGGGAGGGATGGCTACACCTTC

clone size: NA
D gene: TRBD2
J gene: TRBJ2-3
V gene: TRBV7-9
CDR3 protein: CASSLLAGTQYF
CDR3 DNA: TGTGCCAGCAGCTTACTAGCGGGGACGCAGTATTTT

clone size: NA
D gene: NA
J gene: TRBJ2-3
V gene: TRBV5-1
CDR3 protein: CASSLASSTDTQYF
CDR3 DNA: TGCGCCAGCAGCTTGGCCTCGAGCACAGATACGCAGTATTTT

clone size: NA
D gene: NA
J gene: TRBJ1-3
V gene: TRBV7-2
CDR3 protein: CASSLDSSGNTIYF
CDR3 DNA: TGTGCCAGCAGCCTTGACAGCTCTGGAAACACCATATATTTT

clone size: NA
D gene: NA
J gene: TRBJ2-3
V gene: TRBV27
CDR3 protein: CASSGSADTQYF
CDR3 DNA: TGTGCCAGTTCAGGGTCGGCAGATACGCAGTATTTT

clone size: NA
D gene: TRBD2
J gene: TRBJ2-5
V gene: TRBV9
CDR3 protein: CASTPGLAGQETQYF
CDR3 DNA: TGTGCCAGCACCCCCGGACTAGCGGGTCAAGAGACCCAGTACTTC

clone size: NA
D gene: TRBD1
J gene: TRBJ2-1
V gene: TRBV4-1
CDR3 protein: CASSQAGQGASEQFF
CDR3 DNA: TGCGCCAGCAGCCAAGCGGGACAGGGGGCGAGTGAGCAGTTCTTC

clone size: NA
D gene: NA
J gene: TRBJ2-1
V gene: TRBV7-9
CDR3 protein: CASSPMASSEQFF
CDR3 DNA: TGTGCCAGCAGCCCCATGGCTAGTTCTGAGCAGTTCTTC